One sample yielded the 14 T cell receptor beta chains listed below, sequenced in a study of OX40 agonist ivuxolimab in advanced cancers. Generated by immunoSEQ multiplex PCR, the TCRdb table keeps only in-frame clones and is missing some. The table lists roughly 15,000 clones, around 80% of them singletons. The specimen comprised CD4+ or CD8+ T cells sorted from blood, sampled in a trial of the OX40 agonist ivuxolimab. The receptors come from an adult with an advanced solid tumor such as melanoma, head and neck, liver or kidney cancer.

The V and J genes are TRBV9 and TRBJ2-5; D unclear. The germline V gene encodes CDR1 SGDLS and CDR2 YYNGEE. The CDR3 contains 13 residues. Trimming left V 4 bases short and J 1 base short, with 8 bases between. The CDR3: CASSPKPQETQYF. Here the CDR3 DNA reads TGTGCCAGCAGCCCTAAACCCCAAGAGACCCAGTACTTC.

The chain joins TRBV7-9 to TRBJ2-5; a weak D match, TRBD2 (5 bases). The CDR3 length is 12 residues. Germline-derived CDR1 and CDR2 are SEHNR and FQNEAQ (reference sequence). V gave up 8 bases and J gave up 5 bases, with 12 bases separating them. The CDR3 spells CASGRERETQYF. CDR3 nucleotides: TGTGCCAGCGGAAGGGAGAGGGAGACCCAGTACTTC.

The V gene is TRBV7-2, the J gene TRBJ2-7, with D uncertain. Germline V gene data show CDR1 as SGHTA and CDR2 as FQGNSA. The V end lost 5 bases, the J end lost 2 bases, and 13 bases lay between the germline ends. This CDR3 comprises 14 residues. The CDR3 is CASSTFAAAYEQYF. Here the CDR3 DNA reads TGTGCCAGCAGCACCTTTGCGGCTGCCTACGAGCAGTACTTC.

The V gene is TRBV11-2, the J gene TRBJ2-7, with D possibly TRBD1 on 5 matching bases. Germline V gene data show CDR1 as SGHAT and CDR2 as FQNNGV. Trimming removed 3 bases at V and 4 bases at J, with 13 bases between. The CDR3 is made up of 14 amino acids. CDR3 amino acids: CASSFGQGGYEQYF. In DNA, the CDR3 is TGTGCCAGCAGCTTCGGTCAGGGTGGGTACGAGCAGTACTTC.

CDR3 sequence (DNA): TGTGCCAGCAGCCAACAGGGGGCATTTTCCCTAACTGAAGCTTTCTTT. Translating gives CASSQQGAFSLTEAFF. The chain carries TRBV21-1 and TRBJ1-1; the table's D gene call, TRBD1, was not cross checked with the DNA. TRBV21-1 is flagged as a pseudogene. The CDR3 is 16 residues long.

The V gene is TRBV4-1, the J gene TRBJ1-2; 7 nucleotides agree with TRBD1. The CDR3 runs 12 residues. CDR1 is MGHRA and CDR2 is YSYEKL in the germline V gene. Unmatched junction bases numbered 3, after V lost 7 bases and J lost 4 bases. The CDR3 region is CASNDRAYGYTF. The CDR3 nucleotides read TGCGCCAGCAACGACAGGGCCTATGGCTACACCTTC.

The genes are TRBV15 and TRBJ2-5, with 7 bases that match TRBD1. The assigned J gene may be wrong: the sequence end matches TRBJ2-7 better. This CDR3 is built from 15 residues. Germline V CDR1 and CDR2: LNHNV, YYDKDF (reference sequence). CDR3 in amino acids: CATSTSGQHSYEQYF. CDR3 nucleotides: TGTGCCACCAGCACATCGGGACAGCACTCCTACGAGCAGTACTTC.

The J gene is TRBJ1-1, the V gene TRBV4-2, with 9 nucleotides matching TRBD1. V was pared by 5 bases and J by 5 bases, with 12 bases of the junction left unmatched. Germline V gene data show CDR1 as LGHNA and CDR2 as YNFKEQ. The CDR3 consists of 16 residues. The CDR3, as DNA: TGTGCCAGCAGCTTGTCGACAGGGGGGGTGGGTACTGAAGCTTTCTTT. Translation: CASSLSTGGVGTEAFF.

J is TRBJ2-1 and V is TRBV4-2; TRBD2 agrees at 9 bases. CDR1 is LGHNA, CDR2 YNFKEQ, per germline. The CDR3 consists of 14 residues. V lost 0 bases to trimming and J lost 6 bases; unmatched junction nucleotides: 0. CDR3 protein: CASSQEGLANEQFF. CDR3 nucleotides: TGTGCCAGCAGCCAAGAGGGACTAGCCAATGAGCAGTTCTTC.

This clone was picked up a small number of times. This chain connects TRBV7-6 to TRBJ2-2; TRBD2 aligns across 12 bases. CDR3 length: 17 residues. Germline V gives CDR1 SGHVS, CDR2 FNYEAQ. V shed 2 bases, J shed 3 bases, and the junction held 4 bases outside the gene matches. CDR3 residues: CASSLYTSGRYTGELFF. The CDR3 region has the DNA TGTGCCAGCAGCTTATACACTAGCGGGAGGTACACCGGGGAGCTGTTTTTT.

The chain joins TRBV4-1 to TRBJ2-7, with 7 bases fitting TRBD2. The germline gives CDR1 MGHRA, CDR2 YSYEKL. Trimming cost V 3 bases and J 1 base; bases outside gene matches: 12. The CDR3 has 17 amino acids. CDR3 protein: CASSHGGRYSGSYEQYF. DNA of the CDR3: TGCGCCAGCAGCCACGGGGGGAGGTATTCGGGGTCCTACGAGCAGTACTTC.

J is TRBJ2-5 and V is TRBV27; the D is unclear. Germline lookup yields CDR1 MNHEY and CDR2 SMNVEV (reference sequence). V dropped 2 bases and J dropped 0 bases, with 13 bases sitting between them. The CDR3 is made up of 16 amino acids. The CDR3 DNA follows: TGTGCCAGCAGTTTAGGCGGCGGACGATACCAAGAGACCCAGTACTTC. This gives the protein CASSLGGGRYQETQYF.

The chain employs TRBV10-2 and TRBJ2-7, with a possible D match to TRBD1 (6 bases). Germline-derived CDR1 and CDR2 are WSHSY and SAAADI. Trimming took 8 bases from V and 0 from J, leaving 11 bases between them. The CDR3 runs 13 residues. The CDR3: CASGETGSYEQYF. DNA for the CDR3: TGCGCCAGCGGGGAGACAGGCTCCTACGAGCAGTACTTC.

This clone was seen once. The chain employs TRBV19 and TRBJ2-3; D call uncertain. The V end lost 3 bases, the J end lost 1 base, and 5 bases lay between the germline ends. The germline V gene encodes CDR1 LNHDA and CDR2 SQIVND (reference sequence). The CDR3 spans 13 residues. The CDR3 bases are TGTGCCAGTAGTATCCTCGGCACAGATACGCAGTATTTT. This encodes CASSILGTDTQYF.